Listed here are 6 T cell receptor beta chains from one sample, sequenced in a study of cytomegalovirus exposure and HLA in healthy donors. PCR employed 60 Vbeta and 13 Jbeta primers. The data were produced by immunoSEQ multiplex PCR, yet TCRdb's version contains in-frame clones alone and is incomplete. The sample holds some 140,000 clones, around three quarters seen once. Sample: PBMCs. Receptor source: a woman in her forties in good health and CMV-seronegative.

The rearrangement links TRBV6-5 to TRBJ1-2, with 11 bases matching TRBD1. CDR1 and CDR2 from the germline V gene are MNHEY and SVGAGI. The V segment lost 2 bases and the J segment 6 bases; nucleotides outside the gene matches: 5. The CDR3 is made up of 15 amino acids. CDR3 nucleotides: TGTGCCAGCAGTTACGGGGGACAGGGGGACGATGGCTACACCTTC. Translation gives CASSYGGQGDDGYTF.

The chain carries TRBV2 and TRBJ1-5; TRBD1 matches 7 bases. In germline, CDR1 is SNHLY, CDR2 FYNNEI. The ends lost 2 bases at V and 7 bases at J; junction bases unmatched: 11. This CDR3 is built from 16 residues. CDR3 protein: CASSEIGSQGEQPQHF. As DNA, the CDR3 is TGTGCCAGCAGTGAAATAGGAAGTCAGGGGGAGCAGCCCCAGCATTTT.

This chain links TRBV29-1 with TRBJ2-7, with 8 bases identical to TRBD2. Germline values: CDR1 SQVTM, CDR2 ANQGSEA. This CDR3 has 11 residues. J was trimmed by 6 bases and V by 5 bases; bases with no gene match: 3. The CDR3 loop is CSVRTSSEQYF. CDR3 DNA: TGCAGCGTTCGGACTAGCTCCGAGCAGTACTTC.

This sequence joins TRBV28 and TRBJ1-2; D gene unclear. V was pared by 4 bases and J by 3 bases, with 15 bases between. This CDR3 spans 15 amino acids. CDR1 is MDHEN, CDR2 SYDVKM, per germline. The CDR3: CASSSSAFYDYGYTF. The CDR3 nucleotides read TGTGCCAGCAGTTCTAGCGCTTTTTACGACTATGGCTACACCTTC.

This chain joins TRBV5-1 and TRBJ2-3; possible D gene TRBD1, 7 bases. The germline V gene has CDR1 SGHRS and CDR2 YFSETQ. The V and J ends lost 3 bases and 3 bases respectively, with 23 bases between them. This CDR3 comprises 18 residues. This CDR3 is CASSSPPTTGSGTDTQYF. For the CDR3, the DNA is TGCGCCAGCAGCTCCCCTCCCACGACAGGGAGCGGGACAGATACGCAGTATTTT.

This clone was observed a single time. V gene TRBV21-1 combines with J gene TRBJ1-1. TRBV21-1 is listed as a pseudogene. The CDR3 is 12 amino acids. The CDR3 region is CASLELLTEAFF. The CDR3 bases are TGTGCCTCTCTTGAGCTTCTGACTGAAGCTTTCTTT.